This is a list of T cell receptor beta chains from one sample in a study of OX40 agonist ivuxolimab in advanced cancers. TCRdb keeps only in-frame clones here, not all; method: immunoSEQ multiplex PCR. The sample records roughly 35,000 clones, about 86% being singletons. Here the sequenced sample was CD4+ or CD8+ T cells sorted from blood, taken in a trial of the OX40 agonist ivuxolimab. The receptor source for this set is an adult with an advanced solid tumor such as melanoma, head and neck, liver or kidney cancer. The CDR3 runs from the conserved cysteine through the conserved F or W. Each record gives: CDR3 DNA, CDR3 protein, V gene, J gene, D gene, clone size. D genes are given only for firm matches. A row's size may be missing; if present it is once, few, many or a size class.

cdr3_nt: TGTGCCAGCAGCTTTGGCGCATTTTCCTACGAGCAGTACTTC
cdr3_aa: CASSFGAFSYEQYF
v_call: TRBV12-1
j_call: TRBJ2-7
d_call: NA
clone_size: NA

cdr3_nt: TGTGCCAGCAGCTCAACAGGGTTGGGGGAGACCCAGTACTTC
cdr3_aa: CASSSTGLGETQYF
v_call: TRBV7-9
j_call: TRBJ2-5
d_call: NA
clone_size: NA

cdr3_nt: TGTGCCAGCAGTGAAGATGAGGAAACTGAAGCTTTCTTT
cdr3_aa: CASSEDEETEAFF
v_call: TRBV6-1
j_call: TRBJ1-1
d_call: NA
clone_size: NA

cdr3_nt: TGTGCCATCAGTGAGTCGTTGGGACAAGAGACCCAGTACTTC
cdr3_aa: CAISESLGQETQYF
v_call: TRBV10-3
j_call: TRBJ2-5
d_call: NA
clone_size: NA

cdr3_nt: TGTGCCATCAAACCTGGCGGGGGGTACCAAGAGACCCAGTACTTC
cdr3_aa: CAIKPGGGYQETQYF
v_call: TRBV10-3
j_call: TRBJ2-5
d_call: TRBD2
clone_size: NA

cdr3_nt: TGTGCCAGCAGCTTACTGGAGAATGAGCAGTTCTTC
cdr3_aa: CASSLLENEQFF
v_call: TRBV7-9
j_call: TRBJ2-1
d_call: NA
clone_size: NA

cdr3_nt: TGTGCCAGCAGTTTTACAGGCCCCAACACTGAAGCTTTCTTT
cdr3_aa: CASSFTGPNTEAFF
v_call: TRBV11-2
j_call: TRBJ1-1
d_call: NA
clone_size: NA

cdr3_nt: TGTGCCAGCACCCTGGCTGCCGGGGATGAGCAGTTCTTC
cdr3_aa: CASTLAAGDEQFF
v_call: TRBV7-2
j_call: TRBJ2-1
d_call: NA
clone_size: NA

cdr3_nt: TGTGCCAGCAGTTACTCGATAGGGGCCGACGAGCAGTACTTC
cdr3_aa: CASSYSIGADEQYF
v_call: TRBV6-6
j_call: TRBJ2-7
d_call: NA
clone_size: NA

cdr3_nt: TGTGCCAGCGCGGGGGCGATGTCACGCGCTGAAGCTTTCTTT
cdr3_aa: CASAGAMSRAEAFF
v_call: TRBV28
j_call: TRBJ1-1
d_call: NA
clone_size: NA

cdr3_nt: TGTGCCAGCAGCTTATTAGGGGCAAGATACACCGGGGAGCTGTTTTTT
cdr3_aa: CASSLLGARYTGELFF
v_call: TRBV7-3
j_call: TRBJ2-2
d_call: NA
clone_size: NA

cdr3_nt: TGTGCCAGCAGCTTGATAAGTAAACCGGAAGCTTTCTTT
cdr3_aa: CASSLISKPEAFF
v_call: TRBV7-2
j_call: TRBJ1-1
d_call: NA
clone_size: NA

cdr3_nt: TGCGCCAGCAGCGCCCAAGGACAGGGCAACATTCAGTACTTC
cdr3_aa: CASSAQGQGNIQYF
v_call: TRBV5-1
j_call: TRBJ2-4
d_call: TRBD1
clone_size: NA

cdr3_nt: TGTGCCAGCTCACCAATCGGGGACAACCTTCCTGGTAGCAATCAGCCCCAGCATTTT
cdr3_aa: CASSPIGDNLPGSNQPQHF
v_call: TRBV18
j_call: TRBJ1-5
d_call: NA
clone_size: NA

cdr3_nt: TGTGCCAGCAGCGTAGGACAAAACACCGGGGAGCTGTTTTTT
cdr3_aa: CASSVGQNTGELFF
v_call: TRBV9
j_call: TRBJ2-2
d_call: NA
clone_size: NA

cdr3_nt: TGTGCCATCAGTGAGTCGCTGTCGACAGCAACCAACTATGGCTACACCTTC
cdr3_aa: CAISESLSTATNYGYTF
v_call: TRBV10-3
j_call: TRBJ1-2
d_call: NA
clone_size: NA

cdr3_nt: TGTGCCAGCAGCTGGGGGCTAGCGGGGGACTACGAGCAGTACTTC
cdr3_aa: CASSWGLAGDYEQYF
v_call: TRBV11-2
j_call: TRBJ2-7
d_call: TRBD2
clone_size: NA

cdr3_nt: TGTGCCAGCAGTTTACGGGACAGACACGAGCAGTACTTC
cdr3_aa: CASSLRDRHEQYF
v_call: TRBV27
j_call: TRBJ2-7
d_call: TRBD1
clone_size: NA

cdr3_nt: TGTGCCAGCAGCAGGATTGGGAACACTGAAGCTTTCTTT
cdr3_aa: CASSRIGNTEAFF
v_call: TRBV6-5
j_call: TRBJ1-1
d_call: NA
clone_size: NA

cdr3_nt: TGTGCCTGGAACCCGGGACGGATGAACACTGAAGCTTTCTTT
cdr3_aa: CAWNPGRMNTEAFF
v_call: TRBV30
j_call: TRBJ1-1
d_call: NA
clone_size: once

cdr3_nt: TGCGCCAGCAGCCAGCCAGGGGCAGGGGATAGGAACGAGCAGTACTTC
cdr3_aa: CASSQPGAGDRNEQYF
v_call: TRBV4-1
j_call: TRBJ2-7
d_call: NA
clone_size: few

cdr3_nt: TGTGCCAGCAGCTTTTCTAGCGGGGGTAACGAGCAGTACTTC
cdr3_aa: CASSFSSGGNEQYF
v_call: TRBV7-2
j_call: TRBJ2-7
d_call: TRBD2
clone_size: once

cdr3_nt: TGTGCCAGCAGCTACCCCCCGTGGACAGAGAAAAATGGCTACACCTTC
cdr3_aa: CASSYPPWTEKNGYTF
v_call: TRBV21-1
j_call: TRBJ1-2
d_call: NA
clone_size: NA

cdr3_nt: TGTGCCAGCAGTGAAGCTGGGACAGGGCAGGGGGTAGCCAAAAACATTCAGTACTTC
cdr3_aa: CASSEAGTGQGVAKNIQYF
v_call: TRBV6-1
j_call: TRBJ2-4
d_call: TRBD1
clone_size: once

cdr3_nt: TGTGCCAGCAGCTTACTCTCCCTCCAGGCGGGGGGGCCTAGGAATGAGCAGTTCTTC
cdr3_aa: CASSLLSLQAGGPRNEQFF
v_call: TRBV7-3
j_call: TRBJ2-1
d_call: TRBD2
clone_size: NA

cdr3_nt: TGTGCCAGCAGTGAGACTAGCGGGGGCTCCTACGAGCAGTACTTC
cdr3_aa: CASSETSGGSYEQYF
v_call: TRBV6-1
j_call: TRBJ2-7
d_call: TRBD2
clone_size: NA

cdr3_nt: TGTGCCAGCTCAGACCCGAACACTGAAGCTTTCTTT
cdr3_aa: CASSDPNTEAFF
v_call: TRBV6-5
j_call: TRBJ1-1
d_call: NA
clone_size: NA

cdr3_nt: TGTGCCAGCAGGTCGGGACAGTCCACAGATACGCAGTATTTT
cdr3_aa: CASRSGQSTDTQYF
v_call: TRBV7-9
j_call: TRBJ2-3
d_call: TRBD1
clone_size: NA

cdr3_nt: TGTGCCAGCAGCGGACTAGCGGGGGTTCAGGAGACCCAGTACTTC
cdr3_aa: CASSGLAGVQETQYF
v_call: TRBV2
j_call: TRBJ2-5
d_call: TRBD2
clone_size: NA

cdr3_nt: TGTGCCAGCAGTTTTAGGGAAACAAATTCACCCCTCCACTTT
cdr3_aa: CASSFRETNSPLHF
v_call: TRBV27
j_call: TRBJ1-6
d_call: NA
clone_size: NA

cdr3_nt: TGTGCCAGCAGCCAGACATCCGGGACTAGCGGGGGTCAACAAGAGACCCAGTACTTC
cdr3_aa: CASSQTSGTSGGQQETQYF
v_call: TRBV5-5
j_call: TRBJ2-5
d_call: TRBD2
clone_size: NA